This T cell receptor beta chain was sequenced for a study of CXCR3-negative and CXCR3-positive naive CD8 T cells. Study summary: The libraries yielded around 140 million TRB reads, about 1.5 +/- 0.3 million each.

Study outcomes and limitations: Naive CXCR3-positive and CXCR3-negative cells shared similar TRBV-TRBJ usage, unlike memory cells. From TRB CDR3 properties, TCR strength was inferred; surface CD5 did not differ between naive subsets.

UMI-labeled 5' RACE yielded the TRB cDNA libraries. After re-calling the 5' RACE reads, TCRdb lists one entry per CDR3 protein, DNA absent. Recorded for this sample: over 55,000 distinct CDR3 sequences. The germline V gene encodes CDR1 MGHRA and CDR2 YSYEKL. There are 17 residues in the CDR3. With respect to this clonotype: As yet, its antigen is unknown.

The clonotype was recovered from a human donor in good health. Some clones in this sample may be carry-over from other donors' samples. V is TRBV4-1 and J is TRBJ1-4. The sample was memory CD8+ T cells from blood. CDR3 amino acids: CASSQRYPGGEGEKLFF.